Shown below are 19 T cell receptor beta chains from a single sample sequenced in a study of blood T cells in healthy people across ages. It was with a sample-barcoded 5' primer and a J-beta primer mix that a second PCR of about 6 to 12 cycles was run. MiXCR, applied by TCRdb to the 5' RACE reads, yields one record per CDR3 protein. The repertoire includes around 1.7 million distinct CDR3 sequences, roughly 28% of them detected once, and over 7% sits in the top ten. The material sequenced was blood. The receptors were gathered from a woman aged 25-40 years in good health.

This clonotype was detected many times. The rearrangement uses TRBV3-1 and TRBJ2-7, with 11 bases identical to TRBD2. This CDR3 comprises 17 residues. In germline, CDR1 is LGHDT, CDR2 YNNKEL (reference sequence). Trimming cost V 7 bases and J 4 bases; bases outside gene matches: 15. Written as DNA, the CDR3 is TGTGCCAGCAAAGGTACTAGCGGGGGCAAAGGGTCATACGAGCAGTACTTC. Its protein is CASKGTSGGKGSYEQYF.

For this clonotype: One end of the junction varies from germline; a read error may be responsible. This rearrangement joins TRBV15 to TRBJ2-4; D not resolved. The CDR3 spans 13 residues. Germline CDR1 LNHNV, CDR2 YYDKDF (reference sequence). The CDR3 is CATSGLAKNIRYF. CDR3 DNA sequence: TGTGCCACCAGCGGGTTAGCCAAAAACATTCGGTACTTC.

V and J are TRBV20-1 and TRBJ2-1; maybe TRBD1 (7 bases). This CDR3 is 15 amino acids long. The V and J ends lost 3 bases and 6 bases respectively, with 18 bases between them. Germline CDR1 is DFQATT and CDR2 is SNEGSKA (reference sequence). CDR3 sequence reads: CSASPRGRGANEQFF. DNA of the CDR3: TGCAGTGCTAGCCCTAGGGGGCGCGGGGCCAATGAGCAGTTCTTC.

This clonotype was detected many times. The chain employs TRBV5-4 and TRBJ2-1; tentatively, D is TRBD2 (6 bases). This CDR3 is 14 amino acids long. Trimming removed 0 bases at V and 5 bases at J, with 9 bases between. In germline, CDR1 is SGHNT, CDR2 YYREEE (reference sequence). The CDR3 region has the DNA TGTGCCAGCAGCTTGGAGGCGGGGCACAATGAGCAGTTCTTC. It is translated as CASSLEAGHNEQFF.

J is TRBJ1-3 and V is TRBV13; weak D call: TRBD1 (5 bases). The CDR3 loop spans 15 amino acids. V lost 3 bases and J 0 bases, leaving 9 bases between the germline ends. Looked up from germline, CDR1 is PRHDT and CDR2 is FYEKMQ (reference sequence). The CDR3 sequence: CASSLTAFSGNTIYF. Here the CDR3 DNA reads TGTGCCAGCAGCTTGACAGCCTTCTCTGGAAACACCATATATTTT.

The gene calls are TRBV6-1 and TRBJ1-4; D perhaps matches TRBD1 (5 bases). V was cut by 5 bases and J by 6 bases, with 13 bases left in between. The germline gives CDR1 MNHNS, CDR2 SASEGT. The CDR3 extends over 14 amino acids. CDR3 protein: CASSSGDWDEKLFF. In DNA form, the CDR3 reads TGTGCCAGCAGTAGCGGGGACTGGGATGAAAAACTGTTTTTT.

This clonotype occurred a few times. This chain uses TRBV28 with TRBJ2-7, with TRBD2 matching over 11 bases. Judging by the DNA end, TRBJ2-5 fits better; the J call may be wrong. Germline V gives CDR1 MDHEN, CDR2 SYDVKM. The CDR3 runs to 15 residues. The CDR3 nucleotides read TGTGCCAGCAGTATAATTAGCGGGGGGGCTGTGACCCAGTACTTC. Protein sequence: CASSIISGGAVTQYF.

This chain links TRBV5-1 with TRBJ1-1; unclear D gene. Deletions cut 3 bases from V and 4 bases from J, with 13 bases between. CDR1 is SGHRS and CDR2 is YFSETQ in the germline V gene. The CDR3 totals 14 residues. CDR3 residues: CASSSWGGGTEAFF. The CDR3 bases are TGCGCCAGCAGCTCCTGGGGTGGAGGCACTGAAGCTTTCTTT.

Concerning this clonotype itself: A read error may explain this, as a much larger clone is one base away. V gene TRBV12-3 or TRBV12-4 combines with J gene TRBJ2-1; unclear D gene. This CDR3 has 13 residues. Here the CDR3 DNA reads TGTGTCAGCACCATCGGCTGGACCAATGAGCAGTTCTTC. Translation: CVSTIGWTNEQFF.

The rearrangement uses TRBV15 and TRBJ2-7; 10 bases agree with TRBD2. CDR1 and CDR2 (germline): LNHNV, YYDKDF (reference sequence). J gave up 4 bases and V 0 bases, and 12 bases lay outside the gene matches. The CDR3 has 18 residues. The CDR3, as DNA: TGTGCCACCAGCAGAGATCGTTCTAGCGGGAGCATGTGGTACGAGCAGTACTTC. It encodes CATSRDRSSGSMWYEQYF.

This chain uses TRBV3-1 with TRBJ2-2; D ambiguous. CDR1 LGHDT and CDR2 YNNKEL come from the germline V gene (reference sequence). The V gene lost 4 bases and the J gene lost 3 bases, with 15 bases spanning the gap. The CDR3 extends over 16 amino acids. CDR3 DNA sequence: TGTGCCAGCAGCCCCTACCAGAGTGGAGACACCGGGGAGCTGTTTTTT. Its protein is CASSPYQSGDTGELFF.

This clonotype was counted ten times or more. The chain links TRBV7-9 to TRBJ2-1, with D possibly being TRBD2 (6 bases). CDR1 SEHNR and CDR2 FQNEAQ come from the germline V gene (reference sequence). V lost 5 bases to trimming and J lost 2 bases, with 13 bases between them. The CDR3 consists of 15 residues. CDR3 in amino acids: CASSPTEGTYNEQFF. The DNA for the CDR3 is TGTGCCAGCAGCCCGACGGAGGGGACCTACAATGAGCAGTTCTTC.

This clonotype was counted between two and nine times. The chain carries TRBV12-3 or TRBV12-4 and TRBJ1-2, with a weak D call TRBD1 (5 bases). Trimming took off 3 bases at V and 2 bases at J, with 10 bases between the two ends. This CDR3 spans 14 amino acids. CDR3 sequence (DNA): TGTGCCAGCAGTTTTAAGGGGCCAAACTATGGCTACACCTTC. It encodes CASSFKGPNYGYTF.

In this sample, this clonotype turned up many times. This sequence joins TRBV5-1 and TRBJ2-4, with a tentative D call TRBD1 (6 bases). The CDR3 loop spans 17 amino acids. V lost 3 bases and J lost 0, with 16 bases in between. Per the germline V gene, CDR1 is SGHRS and CDR2 is YFSETQ. CDR3 in amino acids: CASSSGMTGAAKNIQYF. The DNA of the CDR3 is TGCGCCAGCAGCTCCGGGATGACAGGAGCAGCCAAAAACATTCAGTACTTC.

The chain combines TRBV20-1 with TRBJ2-3, with a weak D call TRBD2 (5 bases). The CDR3 totals 11 residues. V lost 5 bases and J 10 bases, leaving 13 bases between the germline ends. Germline CDR1 and CDR2: DFQATT and SNEGSKA (reference sequence). CDR3 sequence: CSAGTSRAQYF. In DNA form, the CDR3 reads TGCAGTGCTGGTACTAGTCGCGCGCAGTATTTT.

With respect to this clonotype: A much larger clone differs from this one at a single base, so this may be a read error. The V and J genes are TRBV7-2 and TRBJ2-1, with D unclear. Germline CDR1 reads SGHTA; CDR2 reads FQGNSA. The V end lost 5 bases, the J end lost 4 bases, and 9 bases lay between the germline ends. The CDR3 totals 13 residues. CDR3 loop: CASSADGYNEQFF. The CDR3 DNA reads as TGTGCCAGCAGCGCGGACGGATACAATGAGCAGTTCTTC.

The chain uses TRBV18 and TRBJ2-1; the D gene could be TRBD1 or TRBD2 (5 bases each). There are 14 residues in the CDR3. The germline V and J ends were trimmed by 3 bases and 5 bases, with 11 bases remaining between them. CDR1 KGHSH and CDR2 LQKENI come from the germline V gene. CDR3 DNA: TGTGCCAGCTCACCCGAGGGGTCCCACAATGAGCAGTTCTTC. Amino acid sequence: CASSPEGSHNEQFF.

This clonotype was detected a few times. CDR3 in DNA: TGCGCCAGCAGCTTGGAGCGGGGGGGCCACAATGAGCAGTTCTTC. Encoded protein: CASSLERGGHNEQFF. The rearrangement uses TRBV5-1 and TRBJ2-1; the match to TRBD2 covers 10 bases. Germline CDR1 is SGHRS and CDR2 is YFSETQ. V shed 0 bases and J 5 bases; nucleotides not matched to a gene: 2. This CDR3 region has 15 residues.

The chain carries TRBV30 and TRBJ1-6; the D is unclear. V dropped 0 bases and J dropped 9 bases, with 18 bases sitting between them. The length of the CDR3 is 16 residues. Per germline, CDR1 GTSNPN and CDR2 SVGIG (reference sequence). DNA for the CDR3: TGTGCCTGGAGTGTACCAAGGACCGCCCGTGTTTCACCCCTCCACTTT. Translation: CAWSVPRTARVSPLHF.